A single sample gave rise to the 31 T cell receptor beta chains below, sequenced in a study of cytomegalovirus exposure and HLA in healthy donors. It was with 60 Vbeta and 13 Jbeta primers that the PCR ran. Clones were read by immunoSEQ multiplex PCR, and TCRdb kept only the in-frame ones, dropping some. The repertoire consists of approximately 130,000 clones, with 70% to 80% occurring once and the leading ten covering roughly 9.3%. The specimen sequenced was PBMCs. The receptor set was obtained from a woman aged 50 to 60 in good health and CMV-seropositive.

The V and J genes are TRBV6-6 and TRBJ2-7; TRBD1 might be the D (6 bases). V was trimmed by 5 bases and J by 6 bases, leaving 17 bases between them. CDR3 length: 14 residues. Germline loops: CDR1 MNHNY, CDR2 SVGAGI (reference sequence). DNA of the CDR3: TGTGCCAGCAGTAATCCGACAGGTCGGGGCGAGCAGTACTTC. Translation: CASSNPTGRGEQYF.

This chain uses TRBV30 with TRBJ1-2; 7 bases are shared with TRBD1. The CDR3 length is 13 residues. Unmatched junction bases numbered 6, after V lost 1 base and J lost 7 bases. Germline loops: CDR1 GTSNPN, CDR2 SVGIG (reference sequence). CDR3 nucleotides: TGTGCCTGGAGTGCCGGGACAGTAGGTGGCTACACCTTC. Amino acids: CAWSAGTVGGYTF.

This chain uses TRBV5-8 with TRBJ2-7; the match to TRBD2 covers 10 bases. The V gene's germline CDR1 is SGHTS and CDR2 YDEGEE. J gave up 2 bases and V 4 bases, and 6 bases lay outside the gene matches. The CDR3 has 15 residues. DNA for the CDR3: TGTGCCAGCAGCCGTCTAGCGGGAGCCGCCTACGAGCAGTACTTC. Translating gives CASSRLAGAAYEQYF.

V gene TRBV7-3 combines with J gene TRBJ2-2; 8 bases are shared with TRBD2. CDR1 and CDR2 (germline): SGHTA, FQGTGA. With 2 bases clipped from V and 3 bases from J, the junction kept 5 bases outside the gene matches. The CDR3 length is 16 residues. The CDR3 DNA sequence: TGTGCCAGCAGCTTACAACCGGGGGGGCACACCGGGGAGCTGTTTTTT. It yields the protein CASSLQPGGHTGELFF.

The chain couples TRBV4-1 to TRBJ1-1; possible D gene TRBD1, 5 bases. The germline V gene has CDR1 MGHRA and CDR2 YSYEKL. The CDR3 totals 15 residues. Trimming removed 1 base at V and 2 bases at J, with 11 bases between. CDR3 protein: CASSQGQGPNTEAFF. The CDR3 nucleotides read TGCGCCAGCAGCCAAGGGCAGGGCCCCAACACTGAAGCTTTCTTT.

The rearrangement uses TRBV30 and TRBJ2-7; 15 bases agree with TRBD2. The CDR3 is 19 amino acids. V gave up 0 bases and J gave up 0 bases; unmatched junction bases: 9. The germline V gene encodes CDR1 GTSNPN and CDR2 SVGIG (reference sequence). The CDR3 DNA reads as TGTGCCTGGAGTGTACTGGGACTAGCGGGGGGTATGAGCTCCTACGAGCAGTACTTC. It translates to CAWSVLGLAGGMSSYEQYF.

The table lists this clone with a few counts. V is TRBV18 and J is TRBJ1-1; TRBD1 agrees at 9 bases. CDR1 KGHSH and CDR2 LQKENI come from the germline V gene. The V and J ends lost 3 bases and 2 bases, in that order; junction bases with no gene match: 4. The CDR3 is 15 amino acids. CDR3 bases: TGTGCCAGCTCACCGGGACAGGGAAAAAACACTGAAGCTTTCTTT. As protein: CASSPGQGKNTEAFF.

The rearrangement links TRBV2 to TRBJ1-2, with D tentatively TRBD1 (6 bases). Per the germline V gene, CDR1 is SNHLY and CDR2 is FYNNEI. V lost 6 bases, J lost 8 bases, and 13 bases lay in between. The CDR3 runs to 12 residues. The DNA for the CDR3 is TGTGCCAGCAGGACAGGCGGTGGGGGCTACACCTTC. Encoded protein: CASRTGGGGYTF.

The chain is built from TRBV4-3 and TRBJ1-5; 7 nucleotides line up with TRBD1. Trimming removed 0 bases from V and 1 base from J; junction bases left unmatched: 3. The germline gives CDR1 LGHNA, CDR2 YSLEER. The CDR3 totals 16 residues. For the CDR3, the DNA is TGCGCCAGCAGCCAAGATATGGGACAGAGCAATCAGCCCCAGCATTTT. This encodes CASSQDMGQSNQPQHF.

The chain combines TRBV9 with TRBJ1-4; possibly TRBD1 for D (6 bases). Trimming stripped 0 bases from V and 7 bases from J, with 10 bases between. The CDR3 spans 14 residues. Germline V gene lookup returns CDR1 SGDLS and CDR2 YYNGEE. The DNA for the CDR3 is TGTGCCAGCAGCGTAGGACAGGTATCTGAAAAACTGTTTTTT. This translates into CASSVGQVSEKLFF. Based on the CDR3 plus reference TRBV9 and TRBJ1-4, the full variable domain is DSGVTQTPKHLITATGQRVTLRCSPRSGDLSVYWYQQSLDQGLQFLIQYYNGEERAKGNILERFSAQQFPDLHSELNLSSLELGDSALYFCASSVGQVSEKLFFGSGTQLSVL.

The chain has TRBV5-1 and TRBJ2-3; TRBD1 matches at 7 bases. Germline V lookup: CDR1 SGHRS, CDR2 YFSETQ. CDR3 length equals 14 residues. V gave up 0 bases and J gave up 5 bases; unmatched junction bases: 3. This CDR3 is CASSLVAGGDTQYF. The CDR3 DNA is TGCGCCAGCAGCTTGGTGGCAGGGGGAGATACGCAGTATTTT.

The chain has TRBV7-9 and TRBJ2-1; 8 bases fit TRBD2. CDR1 SEHNR and CDR2 FQNEAQ come from the germline V gene (reference sequence). V gave up 5 bases and J gave up 12 bases; unmatched junction bases: 6. The CDR3 contains 12 residues. DNA of the CDR3: TGTGCCAGCAGCCTCCCTCTAGCGGGGCAGTTCTTC. Amino acids: CASSLPLAGQFF.

The rearrangement links TRBV15 to TRBJ2-7; 7 bases agree with TRBD2. Germline V lookup: CDR1 LNHNV, CDR2 YYDKDF (reference sequence). The V gene end was trimmed by 5 bases and the J gene end by 2 bases; junction bases not matched to a gene: 3. This CDR3 has 13 residues. The CDR3 DNA is TGTGCCACCAGCTTCGGACTAGCCTACGAGCAGTACTTC. Its translation: CATSFGLAYEQYF.

This clone has just a few counts. Here the CDR3 DNA reads TGTGCCAGCAGCTTTATACAGGGCTCCCAGCATTTT. Protein product: CASSFIQGSQHF. The chain has TRBV7-9 and TRBJ1-5; perhaps TRBD1 as D (6 bases). The V and J ends lost 3 bases and 11 bases respectively, with 11 bases between them. This CDR3 has 12 residues. Germline V gives CDR1 SEHNR, CDR2 FQNEAQ (reference sequence).

This clone was seen only a few times. The V call is TRBV4-2, the J call TRBJ2-3, with 15 bases fitting TRBD2. J was trimmed by 2 bases and V by 0 bases; bases with no gene match: 3. The CDR3 length is 18 residues. Looked up from germline, CDR1 is LGHNA and CDR2 is YNFKEQ. This CDR3 reads CASSQEGLAGGPTDTQYF. Here the CDR3 DNA reads TGTGCCAGCAGCCAAGAGGGACTAGCGGGAGGACCCACAGATACGCAGTATTTT.

V usage is TRBV6-5 and J usage is TRBJ2-7, with D possibly TRBD1 on 6 matching bases. V dropped 0 bases and J dropped 3 bases, with 15 bases sitting between them. Germline V gene data show CDR1 as MNHEY and CDR2 as SVGAGI. The CDR3 contains 16 residues. CDR3 protein: CASSYSAGVEIYEQYF. The CDR3 region has the DNA TGTGCCAGCAGTTACTCGGCAGGGGTTGAGATCTACGAGCAGTACTTC.

The chain uses TRBV11-2 and TRBJ2-7; 7 nucleotides match TRBD2. V was pared by 4 bases and J by 3 bases, with 6 bases of the junction left unmatched. From germline, CDR1 is SGHAT and CDR2 FQNNGV. The CDR3 has 14 residues. The CDR3 protein is CASSSVTSSYEQYF. The CDR3 bases are TGTGCCAGCAGCTCCGTGACTAGCAGCTACGAGCAGTACTTC.

The V call is TRBV13, the J call TRBJ1-2, with a possible D match to TRBD1 (5 bases). V was shortened by 0 bases and J by 7 bases, with 9 bases between the two germline ends. The CDR3 contains 13 residues. Per the germline V gene, CDR1 is PRHDT and CDR2 is FYEKMQ (reference sequence). Here the CDR3 reads CASSLGRGPGYTF. The DNA of the CDR3 is TGTGCCAGCAGCTTAGGTAGGGGCCCTGGCTACACCTTC.

A word on this clone: Additional DNA sequences in this sample encode the identical CDR3. The V and J genes are TRBV5-6 and TRBJ1-2, with 8 bases matching TRBD1. The junction had 6 bases not matched to a gene; V was cut back by 4 bases and J by 7 bases. Germline loops: CDR1 SGHDT, CDR2 YYEEEE. This CDR3 is 13 amino acids long. CDR3 residues: CASSPGQGRGYTF. The DNA of the CDR3 is TGTGCCAGCAGCCCCGGACAGGGTCGTGGCTACACCTTC. The full variable domain, completed using reference TRBV5-6 and TRBJ1-2, is DAGVTQSPTHLIKTRGQQVTLRCSPKSGHDTVSWYQQALGQGPQFIFQYYEEEERQRGNFPDRFSGHQFPNYSSELNVNALLLGDSALYLCASSPGQGRGYTFGSGTRLTVV.

The CDR3 is CASSSTHTQGKEFNEQFF. In DNA form, the CDR3 reads TGTGCCAGCAGTAGCACTCACACACAGGGGAAGGAATTCAATGAGCAGTTCTTC. The J gene is TRBJ2-1, the V gene TRBV2; 7 positions agree with TRBD1. The CDR3 runs 18 residues. After removal of 5 bases from V and 6 bases from J, the junction contained 19 bases not matched to a gene. The V gene's germline CDR1 is SNHLY and CDR2 FYNNEI. The variable domain in full, with the rest retrieved from reference TRBV2 and TRBJ2-1, is EPEVTQTPSHQVTQMGQEVILRCVPISNHLYFYWYRQILGQKVEFLVSFYNNEISEKSEIFDDQFSVERPDGSNFTLKIRSTKLEDSAMYFCASSSTHTQGKEFNEQFFGPGTRLTVL.

The rearrangement uses TRBV29-1 and TRBJ2-1, with 7 bases identical to TRBD2. J was trimmed by 0 bases and V by 4 bases; bases with no gene match: 6. Germline V lookup: CDR1 SQVTM, CDR2 ANQGSEA. This CDR3 comprises 15 residues. CDR3 nucleotide sequence: TGCAGCGTTGCTAGCGGACCGAGCTCCTACAATGAGCAGTTCTTC. It translates to CSVASGPSSYNEQFF.

The J gene is TRBJ2-5, the V gene TRBV12-5; TRBD1 matches at 7 bases. Germline V gene sequence: CDR1 LGHNT, CDR2 FRNRAP. The V gene end was trimmed by 5 bases and the J gene end by 5 bases; junction bases not matched to a gene: 8. The CDR3 length is 14 residues. CDR3: CASGLQGVGETQYF. The CDR3 coding sequence is TGTGCTAGTGGTCTCCAGGGGGTTGGGGAGACCCAGTACTTC.

The J gene is TRBJ2-7, the V gene TRBV7-2; TRBD2 aligns across 11 bases. The CDR3 consists of 15 residues. The germline V gene encodes CDR1 SGHTA and CDR2 FQGNSA. J gave up 2 bases and V 5 bases, and 5 bases lay outside the gene matches. The DNA of the CDR3 is TGTGCCAGCAGCCGCGATAGCGGGGGGGCCTACGAGCAGTACTTC. It is translated as CASSRDSGGAYEQYF.

This clone was seen a few times. The chain links TRBV10-1 to TRBJ2-7, with 12 bases matching TRBD2. The V gene end was trimmed by 3 bases and the J gene end by 2 bases; junction bases not matched to a gene: 5. The CDR3 contains 16 residues. Germline V CDR1 and CDR2: WNHNN, SYGVQD (reference sequence). CDR3 sequence reads: CASSESLAGGAYEQYF. In nucleotides, the CDR3 is TGCGCCAGCAGTGAAAGCCTAGCGGGAGGGGCCTACGAGCAGTACTTC.

This clone has only a few counts. The CDR3 DNA is TGTGCCAGCAGTGCGGGACAGGGGGCGAGAGAGACCCAGTACTTC. It encodes CASSAGQGARETQYF. This chain uses TRBV2 with TRBJ2-5; 12 nucleotides line up with TRBD1. V shed 4 bases and J 4 bases; nucleotides not matched to a gene: 4. Per the germline V gene, CDR1 is SNHLY and CDR2 is FYNNEI. The CDR3 is 15 residues long.

The chain has TRBV4-1 and TRBJ2-5, with D possibly matching TRBD1 (6 bases). V was clipped by 6 bases and J by 7 bases, with 27 bases between them. The CDR3 contains 17 residues. Germline loops: CDR1 MGHRA, CDR2 YSYEKL. CDR3 region: CASSTPREQGRGGTQYF. DNA of the CDR3: TGCGCCAGCAGTACCCCTAGGGAACAGGGCAGAGGCGGGACCCAGTACTTC.

This rearrangement joins TRBV7-2 to TRBJ1-1; D is unresolved. The CDR3 length is 13 residues. V lost 6 bases and J lost 4, with 12 bases in between. Germline V gene data show CDR1 as SGHTA and CDR2 as FQGNSA. CDR3 region: CASRPHPSTEAFF. The CDR3 DNA sequence: TGTGCCAGCAGGCCCCATCCCAGCACTGAAGCTTTCTTT.

This clone was seen more than once but under ten times. This chain uses TRBV7-8 with TRBJ1-1, with TRBD1 matching over 8 bases. The CDR3 is made up of 18 amino acids. With V trimmed by 5 bases and J by 1 base, 15 bases remained unmatched. CDR1 is SGHVS and CDR2 is FQNEAQ in the germline V gene. The CDR3 bases are TGTGCCAGCAGCCCCACGGCAGGGGGCCTAGCTGGGAACACTGAAGCTTTCTTT. Protein: CASSPTAGGLAGNTEAFF.

The rearrangement joins TRBV9 to TRBJ2-5; the D gene is possibly TRBD2 (5 bases). This CDR3 spans 17 amino acids. Germline loops: CDR1 SGDLS, CDR2 YYNGEE. Between the trimmed V and J ends, which lost 0 bases and 0 bases, there was a span of 15 bases. The CDR3 region has the DNA TGTGCCAGCAGCGTAGGCTCGGCTAGCACGTACCAAGAGACCCAGTACTTC. This sequence encodes CASSVGSASTYQETQYF.

This chain links TRBV5-1 with TRBJ1-3; D may be TRBD1 (5 bases). The CDR3 runs 16 residues. The V end was cut by 4 bases, the J end by 0 bases, with 14 bases between. Germline V lookup: CDR1 SGHRS, CDR2 YFSETQ. This CDR3 is CASSPSTASSGNTIYF. The DNA of the CDR3 is TGCGCCAGCAGCCCTTCGACAGCTAGCTCTGGAAACACCATATATTTT.

The chain recombines TRBV12-5 with TRBJ1-4; D is possibly TRBD1 (5 bases). CDR3 length: 15 residues. The germline gives CDR1 LGHNT, CDR2 FRNRAP. Between the trimmed V and J ends, which lost 1 base and 6 bases, there was a span of 12 bases. Written as DNA, the CDR3 is TGTGCTAGTGGTTTGGGAGGGACTTGGGATGAAAAACTGTTTTTT. This encodes CASGLGGTWDEKLFF.